This T cell receptor (beta chain) stems from a study of blood T cells in healthy people across ages. Across the whole study: Roughly one uniquely barcoded beta molecule per two T cells was captured. General study points: Unsorted PBMC input precluded a conclusive naive versus antigen-experienced comparison.

Then a second PCR, running roughly 7 to 11 cycles, was carried out with a sample-barcoded 5' primer and a J-beta primer mix. TCRdb called the 5' RACE reads again in MiXCR, with one record for every CDR3 protein. Of approximately 780,000 distinct CDR3 sequences in the sample, roughly 26% are singletons; the top ten hold approximately 2.9%. Germline V gene data show CDR1 as SNHLY and CDR2 as FYNNEI. CDR3 size: 16 residues. A note on this clonotype: The antigen is undetermined.

There were at least 5.5 micrograms of total RNA extracted from every sample. This sample was shared with a second study, whose subject was T cells of mothers and their children. From that report: No persistent microchimeric T cell clones were detected.

This clonotype was sampled from a boy aged 5-17 years in good health. V and J are TRBV2 and TRBJ2-5, with 9 bases aligning to TRBD2. The last part of the DNA fits TRBJ2-1 better; the J call may be wrong. Source material: blood. CDR3 nucleotides: TGTGCCAGCAGTGAATTTGGCGGGGGGGCCGGTAATGAGCAGTTCTTC. Translating gives CASSEFGGGAGNEQFF.